This record looks at one T cell receptor beta chain sequence and its context. Its antigen is unidentified. Generated by immunoSEQ multiplex PCR, the TCRdb table keeps only in-frame clones and is missing some. The sample yields about 2,000 clones, roughly 77% seen once. These data originate in a study of blood T cell dynamics during melanoma immunotherapy. On the study more broadly: First-line therapy was either pembrolizumab or nivolumab with ipilimumab for metastatic melanoma.

Time point: week 3, after first cycle of checkpoint inhibitor. Immune-effector memory T cells were defined as CD3+ CD4- CD8+ CD45RA- CD45RO-high CD27- CCR7-. Blood was drawn before treatment and at week 3 after checkpoint blockade. Apart from two fast progressors, RECIST 1.1 response was judged 12 weeks post-infusion. General study results and limits: Clones driving repertoire changes may be melanoma-specific or general immune activation. Among sorted CD8+ subsets, immune-effector cells had the highest clonality and cell-free DNA similarity.

The TCR sequence derives from a human donor with melanoma. Specimen: CD8+ T cells from blood, collected from a patient treated with checkpoint blockade.

The CDR3 coding sequence is TGTGCCAGCAGCTCCGGGACTAGCGCCCACAATGAGCAGTTCTTC. Its protein is CASSSGTSAHNEQFF. The chain is built from TRBV7-3 and TRBJ2-1; 10 nucleotides agree with TRBD2. In germline, CDR1 is SGHTA, CDR2 FQGTGA. This CDR3 has 15 residues. The junction had 5 bases not matched to a gene; V was cut back by 4 bases and J by 5 bases.